These T cell receptor beta chains were read from a single sample in a study of blood T cell repertoires in COVID-19. This table comes from immunoSEQ multiplex PCR, and its TCRdb copy is limited to in-frame clones, with some not included. The sample lists 310,000 or so clones; approximately 86% were seen once. Sequenced material: peripheral blood. Receptors were obtained from a woman aged 25 to 39 who had recovered from COVID-19. Both conserved end residues are trimmed from each CDR3. The order of the fields is V gene, J gene, clone size, CDR3 length, CDR3 protein. Clone size is not always given. Where it is, it says once, few, many or a class for expanded clones.

v_gene: TRBV18; j_gene: TRBJ2-1; abundance: -; len: 12; CDR3aa: ASSPPSSTSAQF
v_gene: TRBV27; j_gene: TRBJ2-1; abundance: -; len: 12; CDR3aa: ASSSGGSYNEQF
v_gene: TRBV5-1; j_gene: TRBJ1-2; abundance: -; len: 12; CDR3aa: ASSPGQGGYGYT
v_gene: TRBV18; j_gene: TRBJ2-7; abundance: -; len: 13; CDR3aa: ASSPSGPPSYEQY
v_gene: TRBV2; j_gene: TRBJ1-1; abundance: -; len: 12; CDR3aa: ASSYRGPGTEAF
v_gene: TRBV19; j_gene: TRBJ1-4; abundance: -; len: 13; CDR3aa: ASSSPTGDNEKLF
v_gene: TRBV10-3; j_gene: TRBJ2-7; abundance: once; len: 11; CDR3aa: ATLGEGAYEQY
v_gene: TRBV9; j_gene: TRBJ2-2; abundance: -; len: 13; CDR3aa: ASSLEEDYTGELF
v_gene: TRBV27; j_gene: TRBJ2-7; abundance: -; len: 10; CDR3aa: ASKSPGVEQY
v_gene: TRBV6-5; j_gene: TRBJ2-2; abundance: -; len: 12; CDR3aa: ASRKQGSHGELF
v_gene: TRBV5-1; j_gene: TRBJ2-7; abundance: -; len: 11; CDR3aa: ASSQSGEYEQY
v_gene: TRBV11-3; j_gene: TRBJ2-5; abundance: many; len: 16; CDR3aa: ASSLDRSRASYQETQY
v_gene: TRBV6-2/TRBV6-3; j_gene: TRBJ2-5; abundance: -; len: 11; CDR3aa: ASSYTIQETQY
v_gene: TRBV24-1; j_gene: TRBJ2-1; abundance: -; len: 15; CDR3aa: ATSVGLAEPKNNEQF
v_gene: TRBV5-6; j_gene: TRBJ2-3; abundance: -; len: 10; CDR3aa: ASSLQGDTQY
v_gene: TRBV30; j_gene: TRBJ2-5; abundance: -; len: 10; CDR3aa: AFNVAGETQY
v_gene: TRBV29-1; j_gene: TRBJ1-2; abundance: many; len: 12; CDR3aa: SVEGWEGKGGYT
v_gene: TRBV5-1; j_gene: TRBJ1-1; abundance: -; len: 13; CDR3aa: ASSTTGSPNTEAF
v_gene: TRBV4-1; j_gene: TRBJ1-3; abundance: -; len: 17; CDR3aa: ASSQDTVGGGYSGNTIY
v_gene: TRBV5-1; j_gene: TRBJ2-2; abundance: -; len: 13; CDR3aa: ASSLGTSGTGELF
v_gene: TRBV2; j_gene: TRBJ1-1; abundance: -; len: 12; CDR3aa: ASRLTGVITEAF
v_gene: TRBV5-1; j_gene: TRBJ2-2; abundance: -; len: 11; CDR3aa: ASSLVSGGELF
v_gene: TRBV27; j_gene: TRBJ2-1; abundance: -; len: 12; CDR3aa: ASTSGLAGGEQF
v_gene: TRBV3-1/TRBV3-2; j_gene: TRBJ2-2; abundance: -; len: 12; CDR3aa: ASSPRGRAGELF
v_gene: TRBV5-1; j_gene: TRBJ1-2; abundance: -; len: 11; CDR3aa: ASSIGQAYGYT
v_gene: TRBV30; j_gene: TRBJ1-3; abundance: -; len: 12; CDR3aa: ACQWGGSGNTIY
v_gene: TRBV7-3; j_gene: TRBJ2-2; abundance: -; len: 12; CDR3aa: ASSLTRSTGELF
v_gene: TRBV27; j_gene: TRBJ1-1; abundance: -; len: 10; CDR3aa: ASRGALTEAF
v_gene: TRBV2; j_gene: TRBJ2-3; abundance: -; len: 13; CDR3aa: ASTEVPRSTDTQY
v_gene: TRBV19; j_gene: TRBJ1-1; abundance: few; len: 10; CDR3aa: ASTPGASEAF
v_gene: TRBV5-4; j_gene: TRBJ2-3; abundance: few; len: 13; CDR3aa: ASSLMADSTDTQY
v_gene: TRBV19; j_gene: TRBJ1-3; abundance: -; len: 13; CDR3aa: ASSRSQGFGNTIY
v_gene: TRBV18; j_gene: TRBJ2-5; abundance: -; len: 12; CDR3aa: ASSPPSGIETQY
v_gene: TRBV5-4; j_gene: TRBJ1-1; abundance: -; len: 13; CDR3aa: ASSLPGMMNTEAF
v_gene: TRBV9; j_gene: TRBJ2-7; abundance: -; len: 13; CDR3aa: ASSVQGQGPFEQY
v_gene: TRBV18; j_gene: TRBJ1-5; abundance: few; len: 11; CDR3aa: ASSPGGNQPQH
v_gene: TRBV6-5; j_gene: TRBJ1-1; abundance: -; len: 14; CDR3aa: ASSYKGQGAGTEAF
v_gene: TRBV5-6; j_gene: TRBJ2-1; abundance: -; len: 13; CDR3aa: ASSLEAQGWNEQF
v_gene: TRBV6-1; j_gene: TRBJ1-5; abundance: -; len: 11; CDR3aa: ASSEERNQPQH
v_gene: TRBV29-1; j_gene: TRBJ1-2; abundance: -; len: 11; CDR3aa: SVTGGVNYGYT
v_gene: TRBV13; j_gene: TRBJ1-1; abundance: -; len: 12; CDR3aa: ASSLLTGNTEAF
v_gene: TRBV11-2; j_gene: TRBJ2-7; abundance: -; len: 12; CDR3aa: ASSSLAGYGEQY
v_gene: TRBV20-1; j_gene: TRBJ1-5; abundance: once; len: 13; CDR3aa: SASPGGDGIWPQH
v_gene: TRBV28; j_gene: TRBJ1-1; abundance: -; len: 14; CDR3aa: ASSLGTGRWNTEAF
v_gene: TRBV7-2; j_gene: TRBJ2-3; abundance: -; len: 13; CDR3aa: ASSRGTGVSDTQY
v_gene: TRBV5-4; j_gene: TRBJ1-1; abundance: -; len: 13; CDR3aa: ASRIKGTVNTEAF